These T cell receptor beta chains were read from a single sample in a study of CXCR3-negative and CXCR3-positive naive CD8 T cells. TCRdb re-called the 5' RACE reads and gives one entry per CDR3 protein, without DNA. The sample table includes 8,800 or so distinct CDR3 sequences. What was sequenced was naive CXCR3- CD8+ T cells from blood. These receptors came from a human donor in good health. Some clones in this sample may be carry-over from other donors' samples. CDR3s include the opening cysteine and the closing phenylalanine or tryptophan. Size values are once, few and many counts, or a class for expanded clones, and some rows have none.

v_gene: TRBV12-3/TRBV12-4; j_gene: TRBJ1-1; abundance: medium-sized; CDR3aa: CASSYIRTGAWVAEAFF
v_gene: TRBV13; j_gene: TRBJ2-1; abundance: medium-sized; CDR3aa: CASSLEGYGGSYNEQFF
v_gene: TRBV18; j_gene: TRBJ2-1; abundance: NA; CDR3aa: CASSPMTLDEQFF
v_gene: TRBV27; j_gene: TRBJ2-7; abundance: NA; CDR3aa: CASSLGGPYEQYF
v_gene: TRBV19; j_gene: TRBJ1-2; abundance: NA; CDR3aa: CASSMALTYGYTF
v_gene: TRBV20-1; j_gene: TRBJ2-1; abundance: NA; CDR3aa: CSARARGTVIYEQFF
v_gene: TRBV11-2; j_gene: TRBJ2-1; abundance: medium-sized; CDR3aa: CASSDTSGYYNEQFF
v_gene: TRBV12-5; j_gene: TRBJ2-1; abundance: NA; CDR3aa: CASETGGTYNEQFF
v_gene: TRBV29-1; j_gene: TRBJ2-2; abundance: medium-sized; CDR3aa: CSVEEAGVGTGELFF
v_gene: TRBV7-9; j_gene: TRBJ2-7; abundance: medium-sized; CDR3aa: CASSAGTGPNYEQYF
v_gene: TRBV15; j_gene: TRBJ2-3; abundance: medium-sized; CDR3aa: CATSRDGRSDTQYF
v_gene: TRBV28; j_gene: TRBJ2-7; abundance: medium-sized; CDR3aa: CASSRDRPTTYYEQYF
v_gene: TRBV29-1; j_gene: TRBJ2-5; abundance: medium-sized; CDR3aa: CSVEWGAETQYF
v_gene: TRBV28; j_gene: TRBJ2-2; abundance: NA; CDR3aa: CASSFPLEGDRGRDGELFF
v_gene: TRBV5-1; j_gene: TRBJ2-3; abundance: medium-sized; CDR3aa: CASSPDSLDTQYF
v_gene: TRBV27; j_gene: TRBJ1-1; abundance: NA; CDR3aa: CASSPTGNTEAFF
v_gene: TRBV29-1; j_gene: TRBJ2-1; abundance: NA; CDR3aa: CSVGGTEFYNEQFF
v_gene: TRBV7-9; j_gene: TRBJ1-2; abundance: medium-sized; CDR3aa: CASFTHPGQGPNYGYTF
v_gene: TRBV20-1; j_gene: TRBJ2-7; abundance: medium-sized; CDR3aa: CSGVSGFGQYF
v_gene: TRBV27; j_gene: TRBJ2-7; abundance: NA; CDR3aa: CASSPSSYEQYF
v_gene: TRBV29-1; j_gene: TRBJ2-7; abundance: NA; CDR3aa: CSVVDSLGQGSGEQYF
v_gene: TRBV29-1; j_gene: TRBJ2-2; abundance: NA; CDR3aa: CSVDTGTTGELFF
v_gene: TRBV11-3; j_gene: TRBJ2-5; abundance: NA; CDR3aa: CASSPRTVEVETQYF
v_gene: TRBV28; j_gene: TRBJ2-7; abundance: NA; CDR3aa: CASSTSSEQYF
v_gene: TRBV27; j_gene: TRBJ2-3; abundance: medium-sized; CDR3aa: CASSPGLAGGFTDTQYF
v_gene: TRBV20-1; j_gene: TRBJ2-7; abundance: NA; CDR3aa: CSARGEGYEQYF
v_gene: TRBV4-2; j_gene: TRBJ2-7; abundance: NA; CDR3aa: CASSPRGPSYEQYF
v_gene: TRBV7-9; j_gene: TRBJ2-7; abundance: NA; CDR3aa: CASSSGTGIRGYEQYF
v_gene: TRBV7-6; j_gene: TRBJ2-1; abundance: medium-sized; CDR3aa: CASSPDRDEQFF
v_gene: TRBV29-1; j_gene: TRBJ2-7; abundance: NA; CDR3aa: CSVRDRAYEQYF
v_gene: TRBV28; j_gene: TRBJ2-7; abundance: NA; CDR3aa: CASSLPVGADSGTSYEQYF
v_gene: TRBV20-1; j_gene: TRBJ2-2; abundance: medium-sized; CDR3aa: CSGMTNTGELFF
v_gene: TRBV7-9; j_gene: TRBJ1-1; abundance: medium-sized; CDR3aa: CASSLHAGETGEAFF
v_gene: TRBV28; j_gene: TRBJ2-1; abundance: NA; CDR3aa: CASSPGGGYYNEQFF
v_gene: TRBV20-1; j_gene: TRBJ1-6; abundance: medium-sized; CDR3aa: CSARGPRQNSPLHF
v_gene: TRBV5-1; j_gene: TRBJ2-1; abundance: medium-sized; CDR3aa: CASWPSGRNHNEQFF
v_gene: TRBV29-1; j_gene: TRBJ2-5; abundance: medium-sized; CDR3aa: CSVEGGAGETQYF
v_gene: TRBV6-5; j_gene: TRBJ2-7; abundance: medium-sized; CDR3aa: CASSQLAGVHEQYF
v_gene: TRBV9; j_gene: TRBJ2-1; abundance: NA; CDR3aa: CASSVNSGNEQFF
v_gene: TRBV5-1; j_gene: TRBJ2-7; abundance: medium-sized; CDR3aa: CASSLSRTGTSHEQYF
v_gene: TRBV18; j_gene: TRBJ1-4; abundance: medium-sized; CDR3aa: CASSRRDMGNEKLFF
v_gene: TRBV5-1; j_gene: TRBJ2-7; abundance: NA; CDR3aa: CASSLGVWDSSYEQYF
v_gene: TRBV28; j_gene: TRBJ1-5; abundance: NA; CDR3aa: CASSFGGLNLLGNQPQHF
v_gene: TRBV9; j_gene: TRBJ2-7; abundance: NA; CDR3aa: CASSVAKRTSGRYEQYF
v_gene: TRBV28; j_gene: TRBJ1-3; abundance: NA; CDR3aa: CASSPWAGNTIYF